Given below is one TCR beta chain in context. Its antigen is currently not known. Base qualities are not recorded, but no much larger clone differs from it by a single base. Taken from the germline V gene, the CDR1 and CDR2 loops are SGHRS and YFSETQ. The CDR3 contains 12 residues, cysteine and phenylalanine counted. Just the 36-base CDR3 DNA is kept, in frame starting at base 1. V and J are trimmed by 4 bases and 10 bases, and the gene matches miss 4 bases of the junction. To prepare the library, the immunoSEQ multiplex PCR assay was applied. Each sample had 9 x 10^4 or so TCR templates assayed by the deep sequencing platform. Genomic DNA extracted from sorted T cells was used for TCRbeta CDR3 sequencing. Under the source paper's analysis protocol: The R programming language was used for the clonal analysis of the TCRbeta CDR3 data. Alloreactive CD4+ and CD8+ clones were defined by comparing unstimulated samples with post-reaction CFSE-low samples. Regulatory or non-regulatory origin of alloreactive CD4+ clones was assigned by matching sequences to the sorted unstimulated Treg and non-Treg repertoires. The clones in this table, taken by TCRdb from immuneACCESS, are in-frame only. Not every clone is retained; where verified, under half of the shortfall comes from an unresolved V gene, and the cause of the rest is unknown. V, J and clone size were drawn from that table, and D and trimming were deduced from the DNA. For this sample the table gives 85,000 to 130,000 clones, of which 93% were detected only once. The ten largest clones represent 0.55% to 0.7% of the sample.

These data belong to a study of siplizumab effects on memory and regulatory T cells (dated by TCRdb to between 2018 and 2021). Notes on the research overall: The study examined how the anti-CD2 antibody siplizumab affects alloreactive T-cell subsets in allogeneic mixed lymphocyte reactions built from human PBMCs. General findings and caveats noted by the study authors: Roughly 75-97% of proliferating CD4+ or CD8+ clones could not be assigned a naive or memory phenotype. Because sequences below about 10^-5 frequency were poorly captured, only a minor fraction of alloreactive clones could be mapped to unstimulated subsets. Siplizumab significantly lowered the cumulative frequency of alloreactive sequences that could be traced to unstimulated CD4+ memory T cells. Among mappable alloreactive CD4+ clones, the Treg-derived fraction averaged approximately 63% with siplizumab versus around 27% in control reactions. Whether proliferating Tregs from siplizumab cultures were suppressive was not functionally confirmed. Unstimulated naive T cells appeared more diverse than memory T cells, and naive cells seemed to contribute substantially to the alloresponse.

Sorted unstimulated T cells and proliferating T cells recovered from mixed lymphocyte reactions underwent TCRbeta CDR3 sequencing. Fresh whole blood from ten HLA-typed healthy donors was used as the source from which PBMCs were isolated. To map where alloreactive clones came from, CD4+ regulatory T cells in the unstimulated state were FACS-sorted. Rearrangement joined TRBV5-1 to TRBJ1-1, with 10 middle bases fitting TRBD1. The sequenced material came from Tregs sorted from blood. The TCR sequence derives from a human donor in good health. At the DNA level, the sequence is TGCGCCAGCAGCCCGGGACAGGGGACAGCTTTCTTT. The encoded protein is CASSPGQGTAFF.